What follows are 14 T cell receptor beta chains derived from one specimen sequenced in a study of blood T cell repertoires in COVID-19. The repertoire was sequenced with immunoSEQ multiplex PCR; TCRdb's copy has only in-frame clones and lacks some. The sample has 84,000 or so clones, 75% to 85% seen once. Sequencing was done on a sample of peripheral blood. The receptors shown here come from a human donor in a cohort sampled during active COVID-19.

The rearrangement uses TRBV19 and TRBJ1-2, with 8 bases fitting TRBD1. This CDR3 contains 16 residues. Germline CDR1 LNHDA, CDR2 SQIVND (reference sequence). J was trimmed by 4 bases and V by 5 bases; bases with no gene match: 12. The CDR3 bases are TGTGCCAGTAGTCTCCGGGACAGGTCCTATGGCTATGGCTACACCTTC. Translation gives CASSLRDRSYGYGYTF.

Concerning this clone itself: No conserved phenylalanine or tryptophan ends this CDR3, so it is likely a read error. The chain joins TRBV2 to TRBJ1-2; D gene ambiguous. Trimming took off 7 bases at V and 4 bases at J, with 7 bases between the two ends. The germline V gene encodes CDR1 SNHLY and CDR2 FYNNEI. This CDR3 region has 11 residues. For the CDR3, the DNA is TGTGCCAGCACCGAGGGCTATGGCTACACCCTC. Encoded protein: CASTEGYGYTL.

CDR3 loop: CASSQRGLFLQETQYF. DNA of the CDR3: TGCGCCAGCAGCCAGCGGGGCCTCTTCCTTCAAGAGACCCAGTACTTC. The chain employs TRBV5-1 and TRBJ2-5; 7 bases match TRBD2. Germline loops: CDR1 SGHRS, CDR2 YFSETQ. Unmatched junction bases numbered 11, after V lost 4 bases and J lost 2 bases. The length of the CDR3 is 16 residues.

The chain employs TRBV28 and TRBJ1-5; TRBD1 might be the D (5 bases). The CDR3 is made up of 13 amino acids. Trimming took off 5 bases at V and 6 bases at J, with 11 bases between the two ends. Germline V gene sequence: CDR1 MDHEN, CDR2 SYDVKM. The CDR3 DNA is TGTGCCAGCAGTGGGGGAGGAAGTCAGCCCCAGCATTTT. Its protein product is CASSGGGSQPQHF.

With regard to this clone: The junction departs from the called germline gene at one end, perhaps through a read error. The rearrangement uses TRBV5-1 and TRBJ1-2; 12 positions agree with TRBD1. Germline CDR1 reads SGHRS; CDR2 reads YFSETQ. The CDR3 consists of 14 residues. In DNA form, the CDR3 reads TGCGCTAGCAGCCATGGGACAGGGGGCGATGGCTACACCTTC. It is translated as CASSHGTGGDGYTF.

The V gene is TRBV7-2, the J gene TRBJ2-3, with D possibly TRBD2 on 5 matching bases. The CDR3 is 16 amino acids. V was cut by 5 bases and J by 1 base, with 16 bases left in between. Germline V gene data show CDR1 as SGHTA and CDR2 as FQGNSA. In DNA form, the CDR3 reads TGTGCCAGCAGCCCCCAAGCGGTTACGGGCACAGATACGCAGTATTTT. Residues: CASSPQAVTGTDTQYF.

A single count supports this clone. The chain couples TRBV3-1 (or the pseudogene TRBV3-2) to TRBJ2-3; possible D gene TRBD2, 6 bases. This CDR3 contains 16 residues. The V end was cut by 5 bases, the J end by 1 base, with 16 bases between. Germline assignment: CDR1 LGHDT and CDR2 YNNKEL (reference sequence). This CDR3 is CASSIGTPGGTDTQYF. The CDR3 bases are TGTGCCAGCAGCATCGGGACCCCGGGGGGCACAGATACGCAGTATTTT.

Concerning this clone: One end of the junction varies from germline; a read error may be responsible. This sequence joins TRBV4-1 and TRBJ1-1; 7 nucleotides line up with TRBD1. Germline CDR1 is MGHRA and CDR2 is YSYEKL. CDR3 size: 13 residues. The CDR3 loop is CASSQDREGATLF. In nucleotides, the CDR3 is TGCGCCAGCAGCCAAGATCGGGAGGGGGCTACGCTCTTT.

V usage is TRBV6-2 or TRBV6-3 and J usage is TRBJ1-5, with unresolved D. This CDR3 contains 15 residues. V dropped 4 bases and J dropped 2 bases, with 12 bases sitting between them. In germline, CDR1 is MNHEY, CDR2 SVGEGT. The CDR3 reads CASSSGLRGNQPQHF. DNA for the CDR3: TGTGCCAGCAGTTCTGGCCTACGGGGCAATCAGCCCCAGCATTTT.

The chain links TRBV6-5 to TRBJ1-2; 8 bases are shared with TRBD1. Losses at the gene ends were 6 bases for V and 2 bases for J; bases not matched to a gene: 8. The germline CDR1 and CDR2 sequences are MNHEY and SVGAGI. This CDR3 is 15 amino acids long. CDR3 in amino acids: CASSRPGQANYGYTF. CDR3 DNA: TGTGCCAGCAGCCGTCCGGGACAGGCAAACTATGGCTACACCTTC.

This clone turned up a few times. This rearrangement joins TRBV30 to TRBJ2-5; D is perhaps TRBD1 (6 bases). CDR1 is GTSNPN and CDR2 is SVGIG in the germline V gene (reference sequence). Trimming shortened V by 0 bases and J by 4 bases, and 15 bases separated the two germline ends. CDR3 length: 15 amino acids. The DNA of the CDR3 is TGTGCCTGGAGTGTACAGGGTCTGACTTCAGAGACCCAGTACTTC. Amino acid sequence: CAWSVQGLTSETQYF.

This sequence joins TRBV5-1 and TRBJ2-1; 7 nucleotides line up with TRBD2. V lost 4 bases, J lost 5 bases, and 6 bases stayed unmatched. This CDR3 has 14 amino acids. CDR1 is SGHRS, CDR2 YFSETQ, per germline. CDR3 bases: TGCGCCAGCAGCATTTCCGGGACTAACAATGAGCAGTTCTTC. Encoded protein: CASSISGTNNEQFF.

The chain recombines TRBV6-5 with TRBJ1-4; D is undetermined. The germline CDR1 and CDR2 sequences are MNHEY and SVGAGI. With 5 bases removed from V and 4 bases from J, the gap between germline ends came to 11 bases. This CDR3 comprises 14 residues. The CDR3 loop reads CASSPGVFNEKLFF. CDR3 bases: TGTGCCAGCAGTCCCGGGGTATTTAATGAAAAACTGTTTTTT.

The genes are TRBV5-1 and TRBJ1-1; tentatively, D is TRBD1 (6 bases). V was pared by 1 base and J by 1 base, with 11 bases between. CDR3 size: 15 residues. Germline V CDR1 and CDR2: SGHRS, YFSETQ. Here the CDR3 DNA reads TGCGCCAGCAGCTTGACCAGGGGCCCGAACACTGAAGCTTTCTTT. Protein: CASSLTRGPNTEAFF. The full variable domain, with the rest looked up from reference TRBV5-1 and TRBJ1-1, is KAGVTQTPRYLIKTRGQQVTLSCSPISGHRSVSWYQQTPGQGLQFLFEYFSETQRNKGNFPGRFSGRQFSNSRSEMNVSTLELGDSALYLCASSLTRGPNTEAFFGQGTRLTVV.